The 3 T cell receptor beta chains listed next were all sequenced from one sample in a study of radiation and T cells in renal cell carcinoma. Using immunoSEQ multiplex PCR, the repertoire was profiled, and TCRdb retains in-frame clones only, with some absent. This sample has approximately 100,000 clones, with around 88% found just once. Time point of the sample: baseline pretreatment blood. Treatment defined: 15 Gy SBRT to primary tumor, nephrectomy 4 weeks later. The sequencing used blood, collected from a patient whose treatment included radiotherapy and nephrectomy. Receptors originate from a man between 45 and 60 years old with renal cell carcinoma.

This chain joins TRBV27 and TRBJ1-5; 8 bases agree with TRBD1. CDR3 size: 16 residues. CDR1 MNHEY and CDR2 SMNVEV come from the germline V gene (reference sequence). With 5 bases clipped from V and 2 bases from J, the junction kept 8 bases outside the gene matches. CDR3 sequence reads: CASSTQGAFGNQPQHF. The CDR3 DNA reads TGTGCCAGCAGTACTCAGGGGGCGTTCGGCAATCAGCCCCAGCATTTT.

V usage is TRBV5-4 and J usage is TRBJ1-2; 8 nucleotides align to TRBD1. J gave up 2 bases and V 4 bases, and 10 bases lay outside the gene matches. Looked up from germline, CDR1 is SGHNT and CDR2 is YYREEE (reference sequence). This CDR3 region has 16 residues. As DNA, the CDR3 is TGTGCCAGCAGCGGGGCCCGTACAGGGGGAAACTATGGCTACACCTTC. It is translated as CASSGARTGGNYGYTF. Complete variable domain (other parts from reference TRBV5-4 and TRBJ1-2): ETGVTQSPTHLIKTRGQQVTLRCSSQSGHNTVSWYQQALGQGPQFIFQYYREEENGRGNFPPRFSGLQFPNYSSELNVNALELDDSALYLCASSGARTGGNYGYTFGSGTRLTVV.

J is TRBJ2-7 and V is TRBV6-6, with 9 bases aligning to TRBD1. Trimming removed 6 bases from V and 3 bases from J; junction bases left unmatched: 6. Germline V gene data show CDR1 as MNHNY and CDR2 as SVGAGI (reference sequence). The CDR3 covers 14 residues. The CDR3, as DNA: TGTGCCAGCAGGTTGACAGGGGGACACTACGAGCAGTACTTC. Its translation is CASRLTGGHYEQYF.